These 9 T cell receptor beta chains were sequenced from one sample in a study of blood T cell repertoires in COVID-19. Sequencing used immunoSEQ multiplex PCR; TCRdb keeps in-frame clones, though not all of them. Of under 70,000 clones in the sample, over 75% were seen once. Input material: peripheral blood. The source of these receptors is a human donor in a cohort sampled during active COVID-19.

V usage is TRBV5-6 and J usage is TRBJ1-4; 8 nucleotides match TRBD1. This CDR3 comprises 18 residues. V lost 1 base, J lost 2 bases, and 10 bases stayed unmatched. The V gene's germline CDR1 is SGHDT and CDR2 YYEEEE. CDR3 DNA sequence: TGTGCCAGCAGCTTGATGGCGTCCAGGGGGCCTACTAATGAAAAACTGTTTTTT. Protein sequence: CASSLMASRGPTNEKLFF.

This clone has only one observation. The gene calls are TRBV5-6 and TRBJ2-1; tentatively, D is TRBD1 (6 bases). V was shortened by 2 bases and J by 4 bases, with 10 bases between the two germline ends. The length of the CDR3 is 14 residues. In germline, CDR1 is SGHDT, CDR2 YYEEEE. The CDR3 here is CASSLYTGYNEQFF. The CDR3 DNA follows: TGTGCCAGCAGCTTATACACAGGGTACAATGAGCAGTTCTTC.

The rearrangement uses TRBV9 and TRBJ2-2; perhaps TRBD2 as D (6 bases). Trimming removed 1 base from V and 4 bases from J, with 11 bases in between. The germline CDR1 and CDR2 sequences are SGDLS and YYNGEE. The CDR3 runs to 15 residues. CDR3 coding DNA: TGTGCCAGCAGCGTACGCGGGATCAGCACCGGGGAGCTGTTTTTT. Its protein product is CASSVRGISTGELFF. The complete variable domain, with remaining parts taken from reference TRBV9 and TRBJ2-2, reads DSGVTQTPKHLITATGQRVTLRCSPRSGDLSVYWYQQSLDQGLQFLIQYYNGEERAKGNILERFSAQQFPDLHSELNLSSLELGDSALYFCASSVRGISTGELFFGEGSRLTVL.

V is TRBV4-1 and J is TRBJ2-3; weak D call: TRBD2 (5 bases). CDR3 size: 17 residues. V was cut by 0 bases and J by 2 bases, with 15 bases left in between. Germline V gives CDR1 MGHRA, CDR2 YSYEKL. The CDR3 region has the DNA TGCGCCAGCAGCCAAGAGGTCCAGCGGATTTACACAGATACGCAGTATTTT. The encoded protein is CASSQEVQRIYTDTQYF.

This chain's CDR3 is CASSEWEEQFF. The CDR3 bases are TGTGCCAGCAGTGAATGGGAGGAACAGTTCTTC. V usage is TRBV2 and J usage is TRBJ2-1, with D tentatively TRBD2 (6 bases). Trimming stripped 2 bases from V and 13 bases from J, with 9 bases between. The CDR3 sequence is 11 residues long. The germline V gene has CDR1 SNHLY and CDR2 FYNNEI.

V gene TRBV5-4 combines with J gene TRBJ2-3; D is perhaps TRBD2 (6 bases). Germline assignment: CDR1 SGHNT and CDR2 YYREEE (reference sequence). This CDR3 spans 16 amino acids. Trimming removed 1 base from V and 0 bases from J, with 12 bases in between. CDR3 DNA sequence: TGTGCCAGCAGCTTGACGAGCGGGCAAAGCACAGATACGCAGTATTTT. Encoded protein: CASSLTSGQSTDTQYF.

The CDR3 DNA is TGTGCCAGCAGTTATCCTAAGGGGTCAACTGGAAACACCATATATTTT. It is translated as CASSYPKGSTGNTIYF. The chain joins TRBV6-6 to TRBJ1-3, with D tentatively TRBD1 (5 bases). CDR3 length equals 16 residues. Trimming left V 3 bases short and J 2 bases short, with 14 bases between. Germline V gene data show CDR1 as MNHNY and CDR2 as SVGAGI (reference sequence).

CDR3 protein: CASSPAGGQSSYNEQFF. The CDR3, as DNA: TGCGCCAGCAGCCCCGCAGGGGGCCAGAGCTCCTACAATGAGCAGTTCTTC. The J gene is TRBJ2-1, the V gene TRBV4-3; 8 bases match TRBD1. CDR3 length equals 17 residues. The V segment lost 4 bases and the J segment 0 bases; nucleotides outside the gene matches: 8. Germline V CDR1 and CDR2: LGHNA, YSLEER.

This chain connects TRBV7-2 to TRBJ1-3; TRBD1 matches at 7 bases. There are 14 residues in the CDR3. Trimming took 5 bases from V and 2 from J; bases not matched to a gene: 3. Germline values: CDR1 SGHTA, CDR2 FQGNSA. CDR3: CASSATGAGNTIYF. CDR3 DNA: TGTGCCAGCAGCGCTACAGGGGCTGGAAACACCATATATTTT.